Sequencing of this T cell receptor (beta chain) was carried out in a study of molecular identifiers for immune sequencing clone quantification. Overall study results and limits: Clones above 20 RNA copies contained over 99% of effector molecules and under 1% of naive molecules.

Methods described previously were used for bulk TCR libraries, and listed TCR primers were applied. TCRdb processed the PCR reads anew with MiXCR; each CDR3 protein has one entry. Of about half a million distinct CDR3 sequences listed, about a quarter are singletons. Naive CD8 libraries used about 19,000 to 1,000,000 sorted cells and 10%, 30% or 50% RNA. For naive CD8 T cells, sorting used the CD8+CD4-CCR7+CD45RA+ phenotype. On this clonotype: Its antigen remains unidentified.

The CDR3 runs 14 residues. V lost 3 bases to trimming and J lost 4 bases; unmatched junction nucleotides: 5. CDR1 and CDR2 (germline): SGDLS, YYNGEE. The chain couples TRBV9 to TRBJ2-3, with 7 positions matching TRBD2. Sample: naive CD8+ T cells from blood, with Jurkat cell RNA spiked in. Subset noted: FACS-sorted CD8+CD4-CCR7+CD45RA+ naive T cells. This receptor was obtained from a human donor in good health. Some libraries in this study had Jurkat cell RNA spiked in. The chain's CDR3 is CASSALGLADTQYF. The CDR3 DNA reads as TGTGCCAGCAGCGCGCTCGGACTAGCAGATACGCAGTATTTT.